A single sample gave rise to the 14 T cell receptor beta chains below, sequenced in a study of identical twins. TCRdb re-called the 5' RACE reads through MiXCR, storing one row per CDR3 protein. The sample lists roughly 1,500,000 distinct CDR3 sequences, under 35% occurring once. The specimen was cord blood. The source of these receptors is a newborn girl in good health.

This clonotype was seen only once. A read error may be the cause here, since a much bigger clone is one base away. The gene calls are TRBV29-1 and TRBJ2-1, with D hard to call. Trimming cost V 4 bases and J 10 bases, with 11 bases left between them. The CDR3 has 11 amino acids. Germline lookup yields CDR1 SQVTM and CDR2 ANQGSEA. Here the CDR3 DNA reads TGCAGCGTTGCGAGCTACTACGAGCAGTTCTTC. It codes for CSVASYYEQFF.

In this sample, this clonotype turned up a few times. The chain couples TRBV20-1 to TRBJ1-2; TRBD1 is a possible D gene (5 bases). In germline, CDR1 is DFQATT, CDR2 SNEGSKA (reference sequence). The CDR3 length is 11 residues. V was trimmed by 7 bases and J by 3 bases, leaving 9 bases between them. The CDR3 nucleotides are TGCAGTGGGGGCAGGGACTATGGCTACACCTTC. It specifies CSGGRDYGYTF.

The rearrangement uses TRBV6-1 and TRBJ2-1; 9 bases are a match to TRBD2. CDR3 size: 19 residues. Germline assignment: CDR1 MNHNS and CDR2 SASEGT. With V trimmed by 4 bases and J by 0 bases, 13 bases remained unmatched. CDR3 sequence reads: CASSAPMAGGPSSYNEQFF. The CDR3 coding sequence is TGTGCCAGCAGTGCCCCGATGGCGGGAGGGCCGAGCTCCTACAATGAGCAGTTCTTC.

This clonotype was counted a few times. The rearrangement joins TRBV9 to TRBJ2-2; 12 bases line up with TRBD2. This CDR3 region has 19 residues. Germline V lookup: CDR1 SGDLS, CDR2 YYNGEE. With V trimmed by 2 bases and J by 2 bases, 10 bases remained unmatched. The CDR3 bases are TGTGCCAGCAGCGTTCGGGCCGCGACTAGCGGGGGCAACACCGGGGAGCTGTTTTTT. Translating it yields CASSVRAATSGGNTGELFF. Together with reference TRBV9 and TRBJ2-2, the CDR3 gives the full variable domain: DSGVTQTPKHLITATGQRVTLRCSPRSGDLSVYWYQQSLDQGLQFLIQYYNGEERAKGNILERFSAQQFPDLHSELNLSSLELGDSALYFCASSVRAATSGGNTGELFFGEGSRLTVL.

The V and J genes are TRBV12-3 or TRBV12-4 and TRBJ1-2; maybe TRBD1 (5 bases). V was clipped by 10 bases and J by 0 bases, with 12 bases between them. The CDR3 length is 13 residues. The CDR3 sequence is CAITGNTNYGYTF. The DNA for the CDR3 is TGTGCCATTACAGGCAATACTAACTATGGCTACACCTTC.

V usage is TRBV11-2 and J usage is TRBJ2-5; 9 nucleotides align to TRBD2. This CDR3 is built from 16 residues. With 0 bases clipped from V and 11 bases from J, the junction kept 13 bases outside the gene matches. Germline CDR1 and CDR2: SGHAT and FQNNGV. In DNA form, the CDR3 reads TGTGCCAGCAGCTTAGATCGCGTAGCGGGGGCCCATGAGCAGTACTTC. This translates into CASSLDRVAGAHEQYF. Full variable domain (missing parts from reference TRBV11-2 and TRBJ2-5): EAGVAQSPRYKIIEKRQSVAFWCNPISGHATLYWYQQILGQGPKLLIQFQNNGVVDDSQLPKDRFSAERLKGVDSTLKIQPAKLEDSAVYLCASSLDRVAGAHEQYFGPGTRLLVL.

This rearrangement joins TRBV20-1 to TRBJ2-5; no reliable D call. With 4 bases removed from V and 11 bases from J, the gap between germline ends came to 17 bases. The germline V gene encodes CDR1 DFQATT and CDR2 SNEGSKA (reference sequence). This CDR3 is 12 amino acids long. The CDR3 DNA sequence: TGCAGTGCTACCTCGATGGCTCAAGAGCAGTACTTC. Amino acid sequence: CSATSMAQEQYF.

This chain links TRBV3-1 with TRBJ2-1; 11 bases match TRBD2. The CDR3 totals 15 residues. The V gene's germline CDR1 is LGHDT and CDR2 YNNKEL (reference sequence). Losses at the gene ends were 0 bases for V and 7 bases for J; bases not matched to a gene: 2. The CDR3 here is CASSQDSGGGNEQFF. CDR3 nucleotide sequence: TGTGCCAGCAGCCAAGATAGCGGGGGGGGGAATGAGCAGTTCTTC.

Details on this clonotype: An end of the junction does not agree with germline; a read error may underlie this. The rearrangement links TRBV5-1 to TRBJ2-5; no reliable D call. Germline assignment: CDR1 SGHRS and CDR2 YFSETQ. The CDR3 covers 13 residues. CDR3 protein: CASSLAAGETQYF. CDR3 in DNA: TGTGCCAGCAGCTTAGCTGCTGGAGAGACCCAGTACTTC.

V usage is TRBV20-1 and J usage is TRBJ1-4; 8 nucleotides align to TRBD1. The CDR3 covers 16 residues. CDR1 is DFQATT, CDR2 SNEGSKA, per germline (reference sequence). V shed 1 base, J shed 5 bases, and the junction held 9 bases outside the gene matches. For the CDR3, the DNA is TGCAGTGCTAGAGTCCCGGGACAGGTCCTCAATGAAAAACTGTTTTTT. Its translation is CSARVPGQVLNEKLFF.

This rearrangement joins TRBV12-3 or TRBV12-4 to TRBJ1-2, with D unresolved. This CDR3 has 13 amino acids. The V gene lost 1 base and the J gene lost 8 bases, with 11 bases spanning the gap. The CDR3 nucleotides are TGTGCCAGCAGTTTAGGGTCAGGAGGCGGCTACACCTTC. Its translation: CASSLGSGGGYTF.

Many counts were recorded for this clonotype. The chain recombines TRBV12-3 or TRBV12-4 with TRBJ1-6; D is uncertain. V shed 4 bases and J shed 6 bases, with 4 bases lying between them. The CDR3 loop spans 12 amino acids. CDR3 coding DNA: TGTGCCAGCAGTTCCCTTAATTCACCCCTCCACTTT. Its protein product is CASSSLNSPLHF.

The V and J genes are TRBV27 and TRBJ1-6; 9 nucleotides align to TRBD1. The V and J ends lost 8 bases and 6 bases, in that order; junction bases with no gene match: 2. Germline V gene lookup returns CDR1 MNHEY and CDR2 SMNVEV (reference sequence). The CDR3 has 13 residues. CDR3: CASPGQGNSPLHF. CDR3 sequence (DNA): TGTGCCAGCCCGGGACAGGGTAATTCACCCCTCCACTTT.

The genes are TRBV2 and TRBJ2-1; TRBD2 matches at 11 bases. With 1 base clipped from V and 1 base from J, the junction kept 9 bases outside the gene matches. Per the germline V gene, CDR1 is SNHLY and CDR2 is FYNNEI. The CDR3 covers 19 residues. The CDR3 sequence: CASSEVPVRLAGSYNEQFF. In DNA form, the CDR3 reads TGTGCCAGCAGTGAAGTTCCGGTAAGACTAGCGGGATCCTACAATGAGCAGTTCTTC.